One sample yielded the 13 T cell receptor beta chains listed below, sequenced in a study of molecular identifiers for immune sequencing clone quantification. MiXCR, applied by TCRdb to the PCR reads, yields one record per CDR3 protein. Of roughly 90,000 distinct CDR3 sequences in the sample, about 20% were seen once. Specimen: naive CD8+ T cells from blood, with Jurkat cell RNA spiked in. Subset of the sample: FACS-sorted CD8+CD4-CCR7+CD45RA+ naive T cells. Receptors originate from a human donor in good health. Some libraries in this study had Jurkat cell RNA spiked in.

This clonotype was counted many times. The rearrangement uses TRBV29-1 and TRBJ2-7; no definite D call. Trimming stripped 7 bases from V and 2 bases from J, with 15 bases between. The CDR3 contains 13 residues. The V gene's germline CDR1 is SQVTM and CDR2 ANQGSEA. The CDR3 region has the DNA TGCAGCGCTGTCCGCGGCAGAACCTACGAGCAGTACTTC. It translates to CSAVRGRTYEQYF.

This clonotype was counted ten times or more. CDR3 in amino acids: CASSVEGIQTEAFF. CDR3 bases: TGTGCCAGCAGCGTTGAGGGAATACAAACTGAAGCTTTCTTT. This chain connects TRBV9 to TRBJ1-1; D is ambiguous. The V end lost 2 bases, the J end lost 5 bases, and 13 bases lay between the germline ends. The CDR3 consists of 14 residues. Germline values: CDR1 SGDLS, CDR2 YYNGEE.

This clonotype came up many times. The J gene is TRBJ1-1, the V gene TRBV7-9, with D uncertain. CDR1 is SEHNR, CDR2 FQNEAQ, per germline (reference sequence). Trimming removed 7 bases from V and 0 bases from J, with 6 bases in between. This CDR3 is built from 12 residues. The CDR3 loop is CASIYLNTEAFF. The CDR3 DNA is TGTGCCAGCATCTACCTGAACACTGAAGCTTTCTTT.

This clonotype has ten or more counts. This chain connects TRBV12-3 or TRBV12-4 to TRBJ1-2; 11 positions agree with TRBD1. With V trimmed by 5 bases and J by 2 bases, 10 bases remained unmatched. The length of the CDR3 is 17 residues. DNA of the CDR3: TGTGCCAGCAGTCCTCTTGGGACAGGGGGTGACAACTATGGCTACACCTTC. Translated, it gives CASSPLGTGGDNYGYTF.

Notes on this clonotype: This may arise from a read error, as a much more abundant clone is one base away. This chain connects TRBV4-1 to TRBJ1-3; D possibly corresponds to TRBD1 (6 bases). Looked up from germline, CDR1 is MGHRA and CDR2 is YSYEKL. The CDR3 consists of 15 residues. The CDR3 reads CASSQDPDRGSTIYF. CDR3 nucleotides: TGCGCCAGCAGCCAAGACCCGGACAGAGGAAGCACCATATATTTT.

This clonotype has at least ten counts. The chain recombines TRBV7-9 with TRBJ2-3, with 8 bases matching TRBD2. Germline CDR1 and CDR2: SEHNR and FQNEAQ (reference sequence). This CDR3 contains 16 residues. Trimming cost V 4 bases and J 0 bases; bases outside gene matches: 6. This CDR3 is CASSSPAGVSTDTQYF. The CDR3 coding sequence is TGTGCCAGCAGCTCCCCAGCGGGAGTCAGCACAGATACGCAGTATTTT.

In this sample, this clonotype turned up many times. The chain uses TRBV4-3 and TRBJ1-1; 8 bases are shared with TRBD1. The CDR3 spans 15 residues. J gave up 1 base and V 0 bases, and 1 base lay outside the gene matches. CDR1 is LGHNA, CDR2 YSLEER, per germline. The chain's CDR3 is CASSQEDRGNTEAFF. The CDR3 DNA reads TGCGCCAGCAGCCAAGAAGACAGGGGGAACACTGAAGCTTTCTTT.

Many counts were recorded for this clonotype. The rearrangement links TRBV7-9 to TRBJ2-1; 10 nucleotides match TRBD2. CDR1 SEHNR and CDR2 FQNEAQ come from the germline V gene (reference sequence). CDR3 length equals 16 residues. V lost 1 base to trimming and J lost 6 bases; unmatched junction nucleotides: 6. Here the CDR3 DNA reads TGTGCCAGCAGCTTAGGTTTAGCGGGAGGAGGCAATGAGCAGTTCTTC. This translates into CASSLGLAGGGNEQFF.

The table lists this clonotype with many counts. V usage is TRBV27 and J usage is TRBJ2-1; D possibly matches TRBD1 or TRBD2 (5 bases each). V lost 4 bases and J 5 bases, leaving 12 bases between the germline ends. This CDR3 has 14 amino acids. Germline V gene data show CDR1 as MNHEY and CDR2 as SMNVEV (reference sequence). The CDR3: CASSSPGPNNEQFF. DNA for the CDR3: TGTGCCAGCAGTTCCCCGGGGCCCAACAATGAGCAGTTCTTC.

To note about this clonotype: With a much larger clone just one base away, this may be a read error. The chain's CDR3 is CSVEAQGGNTTYF. The CDR3 DNA reads TGCAGCGTTGAAGCACAGGGGGGAAACACCACATATTTT. The rearrangement links TRBV29-1 to TRBJ1-3; 8 bases match TRBD1. This CDR3 has 13 residues. Germline loops: CDR1 SQVTM, CDR2 ANQGSEA.

The chain uses TRBV7-2 and TRBJ2-3; a weak D match, TRBD2 (6 bases). Germline loops: CDR1 SGHTA, CDR2 FQGNSA. The germline V and J ends were trimmed by 4 bases and 4 bases, with 15 bases remaining between them. The length of the CDR3 is 15 residues. The CDR3 region has the DNA TGTGCCAGCAGCTCTACCACGGGAGCCGCAGATACGCAGTATTTT. This translates into CASSSTTGAADTQYF.

This clonotype appeared many times. The genes are TRBV6-5 and TRBJ2-5; perhaps D is TRBD1 or TRBD2 (5 bases each). The V end was cut by 0 bases, the J end by 4 bases, with 18 bases between. Germline CDR1 and CDR2: MNHEY and SVGAGI. The CDR3 runs to 17 residues. This chain's CDR3 is CASSYSRAAIGAETQYF. The CDR3 DNA sequence: TGTGCCAGCAGTTACTCGAGGGCAGCTATCGGGGCAGAGACCCAGTACTTC.

This clonotype was recorded a few times. A much larger clone is a single base away; this may be a read error. Because it lacks the conserved phenylalanine or tryptophan at the end, this CDR3 is likely a read error. The chain employs TRBV6-5 and TRBJ2-2; possible D gene TRBD2, 5 bases. The V and J ends lost 8 bases and 3 bases respectively, with 10 bases between them. This CDR3 contains 13 residues. Germline-derived CDR1 and CDR2 are MNHEY and SVGAGI. The CDR3 loop is CASGDGDTGELFL. CDR3 in DNA: TGTGCCAGCGGTGACGGGGACACCGGGGAGCTGTTTCTT.